This T cell receptor (beta chain) was captured by sequencing in a study of T cell responses to AZD1222 COVID-19 vaccine. Study-wide findings and caveats: At baseline, just five or six AZD1222 recipients tested seropositive. Unmutated variant regions are reportedly the target of nearly half of TCRs that are spike-specific. Donors, mostly white British, included more females; clonal diversity was possibly underestimated.

A note on this clone: Its antigen is undetermined.

Assay: immunoSEQ multiplex PCR; the TCRdb copy retains only in-frame clones and omits some. The sample has 200,000 or so clones, approximately 90% seen once. CDR1 is SGHTA and CDR2 is FQGNSA in the germline V gene. The ends lost 4 bases at V and 3 bases at J; junction bases unmatched: 9. There are 17 residues in the CDR3. Material: peripheral blood, obtained on day 0 of AZD1222 vaccination. This clonotype was obtained from an adult in good health. This sequence joins TRBV7-2 and TRBJ2-2; 9 bases agree with TRBD1. The CDR3 sequence is CASSSGWGQGYTGELFF. CDR3 DNA sequence: TGTGCCAGCAGCTCGGGCTGGGGACAGGGTTACACCGGGGAGCTGTTTTTT. Complete variable domain (other parts from reference TRBV7-2 and TRBJ2-2): GAGVSQSPSNKVTEKGKDVELRCDPISGHTALYWYRQSLGQGLEFLIYFQGNSAPDKSGLPSDRFSAERTGGSVSTLTIQRTQQEDSAVYLCASSSGWGQGYTGELFFGEGSRLTVL.